The entry below gives a single TCR beta chain sequence along with its context. This sample stems from a study of T cell changes during pregnancy in multiple sclerosis. The junction had 5 bases not matched to a gene; V was cut back by 4 bases and J by 4 bases. This CDR3 contains 16 residues. Germline lookup yields CDR1 MNHNS and CDR2 SASEGT. Clones were read by immunoSEQ multiplex PCR, and TCRdb kept only the in-frame ones, dropping some. The sample lists more than 30,000 clones, about 90% occurring once. J is TRBJ2-2 and V is TRBV6-1; 11 nucleotides line up with TRBD2. The origin of this receptor is a female donor in good health, enrolled as a control in a pregnancy study. The material was CD4+ T cells from peripheral blood mononuclear cells, obtained in the third trimester of pregnancy. The CDR3 coding sequence is TGTGCCAGCAGTGGACTAGCGGGGCGGGTCACCGGGGAGCTGTTTTTT. It translates to CASSGLAGRVTGELFF.